Listed here is a single TCR beta chain. These data originate in a study of shared clonotypes between healthy human individuals. Caucasian adults living in Nashville, Tennessee, provided all samples. Ten immunoSEQ deep assay plates were used by the authors to sequence unsorted PBMC DNA. Sequencing used immunoSEQ multiplex PCR; TCRdb keeps in-frame clones, though not all of them. Of fewer than 600,000 clones listed, roughly four fifths are singletons. The clonotype originates from a woman between 40 and 55 years old in good health. Some clones in this sample may be carry-over from other donors' samples. Material for sequencing was PBMCs.

The CDR3 nucleotides read TGTGCCAGCAGCTTCGGGCAGACCACAGGTAACGAGCAGTACTTC. As protein: CASSFGQTTGNEQYF. The V and J genes are TRBV6-6 and TRBJ2-7, with D perhaps matching TRBD1 (5 bases). The CDR3 extends over 15 amino acids. Trimming removed 6 bases at V and 5 bases at J, with 20 bases between. The germline V gene encodes CDR1 MNHNY and CDR2 SVGAGI (reference sequence).